This T cell receptor beta chain comes out of a study of glioma-infiltrating T cells. General observations from the study: Tissue-blood divergence was below expectation in non-neoplastic patients, above in gliomas.

Trimming pared 8 bases from V and 2 bases from J, leaving 19 bases between. Germline V gene data show CDR1 as MNHNS and CDR2 as SASEGT. CDR3 size: 16 residues. This clonotype was counted a single time. What it binds is unknown. Amplification of TCR alpha and beta CDR3 regions from RNA used iRepertoire nested multiplex PCR. One-step reverse transcription and amplification started from approximately 100-400 ng of tissue mRNA or PBMC total RNA. TCRdb reprocessed the multiplex PCR reads with MiXCR, giving one entry per CDR3 protein. The data contain over 120,000 distinct CDR3 sequences, approximately 40% of them singletons.

This TCR was recovered from a human donor with low-grade glioma or glioblastoma, undergoing nonglioma brain surgery, or in good health (not recorded which). V usage is TRBV6-1 and J usage is TRBJ1-3, with D tentatively TRBD1 (5 bases). Sequenced sample: glioma tissue, nonneoplastic brain tissue, or PBMCs (not recorded which). The CDR3 sequence is CASGAVQGIPGNTIYF. For the CDR3, the DNA is TGTGCCAGCGGAGCCGTTCAGGGAATTCCTGGAAACACCATATATTTT.